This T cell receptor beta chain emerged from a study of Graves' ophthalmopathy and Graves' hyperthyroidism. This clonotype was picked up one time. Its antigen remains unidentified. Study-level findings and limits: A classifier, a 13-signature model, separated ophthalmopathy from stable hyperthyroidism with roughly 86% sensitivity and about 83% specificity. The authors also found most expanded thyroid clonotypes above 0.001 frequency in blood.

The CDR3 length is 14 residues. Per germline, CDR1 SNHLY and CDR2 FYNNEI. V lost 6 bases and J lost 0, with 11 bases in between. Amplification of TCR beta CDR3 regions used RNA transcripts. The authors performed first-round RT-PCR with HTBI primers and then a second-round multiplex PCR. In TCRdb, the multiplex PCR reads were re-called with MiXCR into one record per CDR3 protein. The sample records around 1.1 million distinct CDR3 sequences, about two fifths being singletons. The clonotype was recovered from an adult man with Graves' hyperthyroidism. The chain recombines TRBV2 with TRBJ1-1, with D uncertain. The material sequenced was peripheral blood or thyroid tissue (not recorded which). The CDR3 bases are TGTGCCAGCAGGACCTGGGGTCTGAACACTGAAGCTTTCTTT. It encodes CASRTWGLNTEAFF. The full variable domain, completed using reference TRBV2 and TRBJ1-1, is EPEVTQTPSHQVTQMGQEVILRCVPISNHLYFYWYRQILGQKVEFLVSFYNNEISEKSEIFDDQFSVERPDGSNFTLKIRSTKLEDSAMYFCASRTWGLNTEAFFGQGTRLTVV.